Included here is one TCR beta chain sequence, with context. It has no known antigen specificity. Base qualities are not at hand, and no much larger clone is one base apart. The source of the sample is a study of T-cell memory formation after mild COVID-19 (dated by TCRdb to the early 2020s). A note on the overall study: Most TCR sequence clusters were specific to one of the two donors. In a couple of donors, T-cell clones that expanded and contracted after mild COVID-19 were followed by sequencing TCRalpha and TCRbeta repertoires longitudinally. The cohort was made up of two young adult volunteers, one female and one male, who were previously healthy. General study outcomes and caveats: Balanced CD4/CD8 phenotypes were observed for clones contracting from day 15 to 85, whereas a bias towards CD4+ was observed for a second wave of clones expanding from day 15 to 37. Some responding clones were detected in pre-infection memory, which suggested that pre-existing cross-reactive memory T cells had joined the SARS-CoV-2 response. Only two mild cases were covered by the study, and larger cohorts that include severe cases with pre-infection samples were considered necessary. Contracting CD4+ clones turned up mainly in the CM and EM memory subsets, whereas EMRA was where CD8+ clones were enriched. The second-wave clones that peaked on day 37 were not confirmed to be SARS-CoV-2 specific.

Ficoll-Paque density gradient centrifugation was the method used to isolate PBMCs. The sequencing machine was an Illumina NovaSeq 6000. cDNA libraries for TCRalpha and TCRbeta were prepared by 5'RACE using constant-segment primers, with sample barcodes and unique molecular identifiers added. Trizol reagent was used to extract RNA from every sample. Library amplification was performed in two PCR steps, and a second sample barcode and Illumina TruSeq adapters were introduced in the second step. Sequencing of the libraries was done on an Illumina NovaSeq, producing 2 x 150 bp paired-end reads. In the paper's pipeline: The reads were demultiplexed and collapsed into UMI-guided consensus sequences using migec v1.2.7. Using mixcr v2.1.11, the UMI consensuses were aligned to TRA and TRB V and J templates and assembled into clonotypes. Clonotypes were classified as expanded or contracted when called significant by both edgeR and NoisET, with noise models trained on biological replicates. For edgeR calls, the thresholds were a false discovery rate-adjusted p below 0.01 and a log2 fold-change of 1. As an exploratory analysis of dynamics, max-normalized trajectories of the 1000 most abundant clonotypes were examined by PCA with hierarchical clustering. The CD4 or CD8 phenotype of responding clones was assigned using the separately sequenced CD4+ and CD8+ repertoires. TCRdb redid the processing of the public reads, applying fastp at Q25 and MiXCR, and retained in-frame beta chains. Under each unique CDR3 protein, matching rows form one entry showing the most common genes and DNA. V and J calls and clone size were set by TCRdb, not the authors. Across this sample there are approximately 490,000 distinct CDR3 sequences, with 20% seen only once. Under 15% of the sample is in the top ten clones.

As encoded in the germline V gene, CDR1 is SGDLS while CDR2 is YYNGEE. The junction carries 20 bases between V and J, which are trimmed by 0 bases and 4 bases respectively. From its cysteine to its phenylalanine, the CDR3 spans 17 amino acids. Only the CDR3 part of the read is kept: 51 bases, read in frame from the first base. The V and J segments used are TRBV9 and TRBJ2-7; the D gene is perhaps TRBD1 or TRBD2, each of them matching over 5 bases. The sequenced material came from PBMCs or a T cell subset sorted from them (not recorded which). The sequence derives from an adult woman who had mild COVID-19 (a few samples of this study predate the infection). The sample titles of this study are shuffled in the database, so cell type and time point are left out; the donor was told from shared clones. In nucleotide form, the sequence is TGTGCCAGCAGCGTAGGGGGGTCTCATGCGCCTCCATACGAGCAGTACTTC. Its protein reads: CASSVGGSHAPPYEQYF.